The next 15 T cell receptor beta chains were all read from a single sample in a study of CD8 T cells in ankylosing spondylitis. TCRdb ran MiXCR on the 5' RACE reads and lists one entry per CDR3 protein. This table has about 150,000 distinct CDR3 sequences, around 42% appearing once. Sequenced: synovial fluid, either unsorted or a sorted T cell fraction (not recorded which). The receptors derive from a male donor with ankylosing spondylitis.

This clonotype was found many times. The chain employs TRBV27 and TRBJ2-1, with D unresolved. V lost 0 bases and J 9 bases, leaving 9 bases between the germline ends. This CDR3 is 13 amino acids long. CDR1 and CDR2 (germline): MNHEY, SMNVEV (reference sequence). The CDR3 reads CASSLSPPGEQFF. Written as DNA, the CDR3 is TGTGCCAGCAGTTTATCGCCCCCTGGTGAGCAGTTCTTC.

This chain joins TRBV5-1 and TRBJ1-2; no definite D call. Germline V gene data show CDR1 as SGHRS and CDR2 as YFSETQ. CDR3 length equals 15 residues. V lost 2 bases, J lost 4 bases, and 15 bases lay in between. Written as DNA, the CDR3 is TGCGCCAGCAGCTTTAAGGGTGGCTTGATCTATGGCTACACCTTC. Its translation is CASSFKGGLIYGYTF.

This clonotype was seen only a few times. CDR3 DNA sequence: TGTGCCAGCAGTTTCCTGGCCGGGACAGGGTTCACCGAGCAGTACTTC. As protein: CASSFLAGTGFTEQYF. The chain has TRBV27 and TRBJ2-7; TRBD1 matches 9 bases. J was trimmed by 6 bases and V by 3 bases; bases with no gene match: 12. CDR1 is MNHEY, CDR2 SMNVEV, per germline (reference sequence). This CDR3 spans 16 amino acids.

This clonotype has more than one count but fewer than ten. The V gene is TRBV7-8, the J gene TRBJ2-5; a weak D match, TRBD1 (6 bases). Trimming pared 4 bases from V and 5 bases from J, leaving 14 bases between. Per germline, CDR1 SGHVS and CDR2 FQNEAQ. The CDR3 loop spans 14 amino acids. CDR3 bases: TGTGCCAGCAGCTCCCGACAGGCCTCGGAGACCCAGTACTTC. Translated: CASSSRQASETQYF. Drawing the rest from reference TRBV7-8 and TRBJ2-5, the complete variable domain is GAGVSQSPRYKVAKRGQDVALRCDPISGHVSLFWYQQALGQGPEFLTYFQNEAQLDKSGLPSDRFFAERPEGSVSTLKIQRTQQEDSAVYLCASSSRQASETQYFGPGTRLLVL.

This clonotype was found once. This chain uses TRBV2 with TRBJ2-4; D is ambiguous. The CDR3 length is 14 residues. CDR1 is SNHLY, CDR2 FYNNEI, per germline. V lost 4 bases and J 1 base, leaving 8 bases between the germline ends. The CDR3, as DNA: TGTGCCAGCAGTGTGTATATCGCCAAAAACATTCAGTACTTC. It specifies CASSVYIAKNIQYF. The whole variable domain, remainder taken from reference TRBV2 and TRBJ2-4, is EPEVTQTPSHQVTQMGQEVILRCVPISNHLYFYWYRQILGQKVEFLVSFYNNEISEKSEIFDDQFSVERPDGSNFTLKIRSTKLEDSAMYFCASSVYIAKNIQYFGAGTRLSVL.

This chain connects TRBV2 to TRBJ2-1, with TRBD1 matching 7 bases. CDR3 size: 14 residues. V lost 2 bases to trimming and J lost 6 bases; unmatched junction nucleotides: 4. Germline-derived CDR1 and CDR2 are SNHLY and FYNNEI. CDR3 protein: CASSERGRVNEQFF. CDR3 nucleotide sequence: TGTGCCAGCAGTGAAAGGGGGCGCGTCAATGAGCAGTTCTTC.

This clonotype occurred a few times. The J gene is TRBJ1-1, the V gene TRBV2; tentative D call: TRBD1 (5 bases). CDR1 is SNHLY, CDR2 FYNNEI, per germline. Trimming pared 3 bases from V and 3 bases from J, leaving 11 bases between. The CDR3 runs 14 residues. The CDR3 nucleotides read TGTGCCAGCAGTGAGGGGGGATCGTACACTGAAGCTTTCTTT. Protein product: CASSEGGSYTEAFF. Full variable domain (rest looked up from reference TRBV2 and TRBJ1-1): EPEVTQTPSHQVTQMGQEVILRCVPISNHLYFYWYRQILGQKVEFLVSFYNNEISEKSEIFDDQFSVERPDGSNFTLKIRSTKLEDSAMYFCASSEGGSYTEAFFGQGTRLTVV.

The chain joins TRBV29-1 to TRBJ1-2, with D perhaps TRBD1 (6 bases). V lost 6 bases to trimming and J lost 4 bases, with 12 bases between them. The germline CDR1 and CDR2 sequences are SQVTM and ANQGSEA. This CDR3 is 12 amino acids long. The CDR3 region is CSVLPDSYGYTF. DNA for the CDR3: TGCAGCGTGCTCCCGGACAGCTATGGCTACACCTTC. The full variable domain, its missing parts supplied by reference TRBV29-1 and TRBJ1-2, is SAVISQKPSRDICQRGTSLTIQCQVDSQVTMMFWYRQQPGQSLTLIATANQGSEATYESGFVIDKFPISRPNLTFSTLTVSNMSPEDSSIYLCSVLPDSYGYTFGSGTRLTVV.

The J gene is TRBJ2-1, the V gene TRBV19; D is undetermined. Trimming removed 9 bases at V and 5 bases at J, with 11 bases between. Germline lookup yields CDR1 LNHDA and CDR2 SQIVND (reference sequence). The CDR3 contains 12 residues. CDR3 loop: CASLDDDNEQFF. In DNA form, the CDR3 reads TGTGCCAGCCTGGACGATGACAATGAGCAGTTCTTC.

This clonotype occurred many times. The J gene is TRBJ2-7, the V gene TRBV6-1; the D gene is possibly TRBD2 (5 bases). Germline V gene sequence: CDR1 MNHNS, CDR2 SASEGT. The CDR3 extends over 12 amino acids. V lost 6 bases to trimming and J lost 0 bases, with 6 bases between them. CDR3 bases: TGTGCCAGCAGCGGGGACTCCTACGAGCAGTACTTC. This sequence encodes CASSGDSYEQYF.

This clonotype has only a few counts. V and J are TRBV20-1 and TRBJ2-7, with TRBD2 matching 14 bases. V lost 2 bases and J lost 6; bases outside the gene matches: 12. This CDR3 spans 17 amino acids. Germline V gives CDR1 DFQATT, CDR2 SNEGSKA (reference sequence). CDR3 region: CSARKFGTSGSVTEQYF. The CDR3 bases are TGCAGTGCTAGAAAATTCGGGACTAGCGGGAGTGTGACCGAGCAGTACTTC.

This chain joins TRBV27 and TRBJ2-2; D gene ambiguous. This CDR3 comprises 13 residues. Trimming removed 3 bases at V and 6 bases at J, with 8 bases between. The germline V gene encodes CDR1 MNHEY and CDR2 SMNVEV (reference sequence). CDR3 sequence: CASSFSSAGELFF. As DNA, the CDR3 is TGTGCCAGCAGTTTCAGTTCTGCCGGGGAGCTGTTTTTT.

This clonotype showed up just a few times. CDR3 coding DNA: TGCAGCGCTGTAGAGGGGGAAGGTTCACCCCTCCACTTT. This gives the protein CSAVEGEGSPLHF. This chain uses TRBV29-1 with TRBJ1-6; D may be TRBD1 (6 bases). The germline V gene has CDR1 SQVTM and CDR2 ANQGSEA. V lost 7 bases, J lost 9 bases, and 16 bases lay in between. This CDR3 is 13 amino acids long.

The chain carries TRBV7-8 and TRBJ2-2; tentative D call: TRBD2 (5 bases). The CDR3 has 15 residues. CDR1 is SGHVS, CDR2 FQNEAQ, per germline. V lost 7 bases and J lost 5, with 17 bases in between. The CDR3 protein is CASTRPDTGTGELFF. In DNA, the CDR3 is TGTGCCAGCACTCGACCCGACACGGGGACCGGGGAGCTGTTTTTT.

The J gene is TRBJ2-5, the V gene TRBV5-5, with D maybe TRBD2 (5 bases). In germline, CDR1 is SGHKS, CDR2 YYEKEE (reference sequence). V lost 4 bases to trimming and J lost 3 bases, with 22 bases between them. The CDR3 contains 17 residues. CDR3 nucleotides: TGTGCCAGCAGCCACCCGGTCAGCGCGGGCATTAAAGAGACCCAGTACTTC. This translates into CASSHPVSAGIKETQYF.